This TCR beta chain came from a study of cytomegalovirus exposure and HLA in healthy donors. The method was immunoSEQ multiplex PCR; TCRdb's version includes in-frame clones alone and lacks a portion of them. This sample has about 180,000 clones, with 85% found just once. This CDR3 spans 16 amino acids. The sequencing sample was made of PBMCs. This TCR came from a man between 18 and 35 years old in good health and CMV-seropositive. The chain employs TRBV21-1 and TRBJ2-7; TRBD2, the table's D call, was not compared with the DNA. TRBV21-1 is marked as a pseudogene. The CDR3 loop is CASSKKLAGGLYEQYF. CDR3 nucleotide sequence: TGTGCCAGCAGCAAAAAACTAGCGGGAGGTCTCTACGAGCAGTACTTC.